There are many counts of the clone carrying this T cell receptor (beta chain). CDR1 MDHEN and CDR2 SYDVKM come from the germline V gene. This CDR3 is 12 amino acids long. Trimming removed 6 bases from V and 10 bases from J, with 10 bases in between. TCRdb independently ran MiXCR on the 5' RACE reads; one entry per CDR3 protein. The table lists about 340,000 distinct CDR3 sequences, 20% to 25% of them singletons. The entry originates in a study of T-cell memory formation after mild COVID-19. Input material: PBMCs or a T cell subset sorted from them (not recorded which). The receptor was derived from a man between 18 and 35 years old who had mild COVID-19 (a few samples of this study predate the infection). Cell type and time point are not known. V usage is TRBV28 and J usage is TRBJ1-6; D uncertain. Here the CDR3 DNA reads TGTGCCAGCAGGGTATTAGGGTCACCCCTCCACTTT. It translates to CASRVLGSPLHF.